Below, 22 T cell receptor beta chains from the same sample are listed, as sequenced in a study of CD8 T cells in Susac syndrome. RNA amounts of about 0.5 to 1 ug underwent reverse transcription with random hexamers. A single record per CDR3 protein comes from TCRdb applying MiXCR to the immunoSEQ multiplex PCR reads. The sample shows roughly 300,000 distinct CDR3 sequences, about 88% of them seen only once. Material: CD8+ T cells from PBMCs. The receptors were gathered from a human donor with multiple sclerosis.

This sequence joins TRBV16 and TRBJ2-1; D is unclear. The germline CDR1 and CDR2 sequences are KGHSY and FQNENV. This CDR3 contains 13 residues. Deletions cut 0 bases from V and 4 bases from J, with 4 bases between. Written as DNA, the CDR3 is TGTGCCAGCAGCCAATCTCGGTACAATGAGCAGTTCTTC. This sequence encodes CASSQSRYNEQFF.

The chain couples TRBV20-1 to TRBJ2-1; TRBD2 matches 10 bases. Germline CDR1 is DFQATT and CDR2 is SNEGSKA (reference sequence). CDR3 length: 19 amino acids. The junction had 16 bases not matched to a gene; V was cut back by 0 bases and J by 5 bases. The CDR3 DNA reads TGCAGTGCTAGAGATAGGACTAGCGGAAAAAGAAGTAGAGACAATGAGCAGTTCTTC. This gives the protein CSARDRTSGKRSRDNEQFF.

The CDR3 bases are TGTGCTAGTGGTGAGACAGATACGCAGTATTTT. Its translation: CASGETDTQYF. The chain combines TRBV12-5 with TRBJ2-3; no reliable D call. The V and J ends lost 5 bases and 3 bases respectively, with 3 bases between them. CDR3 length: 11 residues. Germline V CDR1 and CDR2: LGHNT, FRNRAP.

V and J are TRBV3-1 and TRBJ2-1; possibly TRBD2 for D (5 bases). Trimming stripped 4 bases from V and 5 bases from J, with 12 bases between. The CDR3 consists of 14 residues. Germline V gene sequence: CDR1 LGHDT, CDR2 YNNKEL (reference sequence). DNA of the CDR3: TGTGCCAGCAGCCTAGCGTCTCGACACAATGAGCAGTTCTTC. Translated: CASSLASRHNEQFF.

The gene calls are TRBV4-2 and TRBJ1-4; D gene ambiguous. The CDR3 covers 14 residues. The germline CDR1 and CDR2 sequences are LGHNA and YNFKEQ. V lost 6 bases, J lost 5 bases, and 13 bases lay in between. The CDR3 DNA is TGTGCCAGCAGTCCTGACGCCCCGAATGAAAAACTGTTTTTT. This codes for CASSPDAPNEKLFF.

CDR3 loop: CASTTYGYNEQFF. The CDR3 nucleotides are TGTGCCAGCACCACATACGGCTACAATGAGCAGTTCTTC. This chain links TRBV12-3 or TRBV12-4 with TRBJ2-1; no reliable D call. The CDR3 totals 13 residues. Trimming took 7 bases from V and 3 from J, leaving 10 bases between them.

The gene calls are TRBV24-1 and TRBJ2-1, with 12 bases fitting TRBD1. The CDR3 sequence is 16 residues long. CDR1 is KGHDR and CDR2 is SFDVKD in the germline V gene. V lost 1 base, J lost 12 bases, and 9 bases stayed unmatched. The CDR3 is CATSDFGTGGEVGQFF. CDR3 bases: TGTGCCACCAGTGATTTCGGGACAGGGGGCGAGGTTGGGCAGTTCTTC.

J is TRBJ2-4 and V is TRBV3-1, with TRBD2 matching over 7 bases. Germline loops: CDR1 LGHDT, CDR2 YNNKEL (reference sequence). The length of the CDR3 is 14 residues. Trimming took 1 base from V and 8 from J; bases not matched to a gene: 5. The CDR3 loop is CASSQVPGRDIQYF. CDR3 bases: TGTGCCAGCAGCCAAGTCCCAGGGAGGGACATTCAGTACTTC.

CDR3 in amino acids: CASSLAPQGGAYEQYF. The DNA of the CDR3 is TGTGCCAGCAGCTTAGCTCCACAGGGTGGGGCCTACGAGCAGTACTTC. The V gene is TRBV11-2, the J gene TRBJ2-7; D possibly corresponds to TRBD1 (6 bases). The V and J ends lost 1 base and 2 bases respectively, with 15 bases between them. Germline CDR1 is SGHAT and CDR2 is FQNNGV. The CDR3 covers 16 residues.

This sequence joins TRBV28 and TRBJ2-3; 9 bases are shared with TRBD1. Per germline, CDR1 MDHEN and CDR2 SYDVKM. The CDR3 sequence is 14 residues long. Germline trimming cut 6 bases from V and 4 bases from J; bases unmatched to any gene: 5. The CDR3 region is CASRRTGDPDTQYF. CDR3 in DNA: TGTGCCAGCAGACGGACAGGGGACCCAGATACGCAGTATTTT. Based on the CDR3 plus reference TRBV28 and TRBJ2-3, the full variable domain is DVKVTQSSRYLVKRTGEKVFLECVQDMDHENMFWYRQDPGLGLRLIYFSYDVKMKEKGDIPEGYSVSREKKERFSLILESASTNQTSMYLCASRRTGDPDTQYFGPGTRLTVL.

This chain uses TRBV7-6 with TRBJ2-1; 9 positions match TRBD1. Germline CDR1 reads SGHVS; CDR2 reads FNYEAQ. The CDR3 has 15 residues. Trimming cost V 5 bases and J 6 bases; bases outside gene matches: 8. The CDR3 loop is CASSPGTGSFNEQFF. In nucleotides, the CDR3 is TGTGCCAGCAGCCCGGGGACAGGGAGTTTCAATGAGCAGTTCTTC.

DNA of the CDR3: TGTGCCACCAGTGATTTCTATGAGCAGTTCTTC. It codes for CATSDFYEQFF. The genes are TRBV24-1 and TRBJ2-1, with D hard to call. Germline CDR1 and CDR2: KGHDR and SFDVKD. The CDR3 has 11 residues. V was pared by 1 base and J by 8 bases, with 2 bases between.

This clonotype was counted once. This chain links TRBV27 with TRBJ2-2; TRBD1 aligns across 8 bases. Trimming at V came to 5 bases and at J to 6 bases, leaving 14 bases not matched to a gene. This CDR3 comprises 17 residues. Looked up from germline, CDR1 is MNHEY and CDR2 is SMNVEV (reference sequence). The chain's CDR3 is CASSPVRTGWVSGELFF. CDR3 sequence (DNA): TGTGCCAGCAGTCCCGTCCGGACAGGGTGGGTTTCCGGGGAGCTGTTTTTT.

On this clonotype itself: Because it lacks the conserved phenylalanine or tryptophan at the end, this CDR3 is likely a read error. This sequence joins TRBV28 and TRBJ2-3; 8 positions match TRBD1. The germline V gene has CDR1 MDHEN and CDR2 SYDVKM. After removal of 4 bases from V and 4 bases from J, the junction contained 16 bases not matched to a gene. This CDR3 has 18 amino acids. DNA for the CDR3: TGTGCCAGCAGTTCACCAACAGGGGGATGGGTGAGCTCAGATACGCAGTATCTT. Its protein product is CASSSPTGGWVSSDTQYL.

This rearrangement joins TRBV11-2 to TRBJ1-5; a possible D gene is TRBD1 (6 bases). The CDR3 length is 13 residues. Germline V gene data show CDR1 as SGHAT and CDR2 as FQNNGV. The ends were cut back, 5 bases at V and 4 bases at J, with 9 bases in the middle. This CDR3 reads CASSQGWNQPQHF. The CDR3 DNA follows: TGTGCCAGCAGCCAGGGGTGGAATCAGCCCCAGCATTTT.

The V call is TRBV19, the J call TRBJ2-7, with 8 bases that match TRBD2. Trimming removed 4 bases from V and 3 bases from J; junction bases left unmatched: 11. The CDR3 is 16 amino acids. Germline V lookup: CDR1 LNHDA, CDR2 SQIVND (reference sequence). Here the CDR3 reads CASSTKLGLVNYEQYF. The CDR3 bases are TGTGCCAGTAGTACCAAACTGGGACTAGTTAACTACGAGCAGTACTTC.

The rearrangement uses TRBV3-1 and TRBJ2-7; 11 bases align to TRBD2. Germline V gene lookup returns CDR1 LGHDT and CDR2 YNNKEL (reference sequence). This CDR3 comprises 17 residues. V lost 3 bases to trimming and J lost 2 bases; unmatched junction nucleotides: 9. The CDR3 protein is CASSHGTSGPSAYEQYF. As DNA, the CDR3 is TGTGCCAGCAGCCACGGGACTAGCGGTCCTTCGGCCTACGAGCAGTACTTC.

The J gene is TRBJ1-2, the V gene TRBV6-1, with TRBD1 matching over 10 bases. With V trimmed by 0 bases and J by 9 bases, 10 bases remained unmatched. The CDR3 has 16 amino acids. The germline CDR1 and CDR2 sequences are MNHNS and SASEGT. In DNA form, the CDR3 reads TGTGCCAGCAGTGAAGCCAGATACCGGGACAGGGGAAGCTACACCTTC. It encodes CASSEARYRDRGSYTF.

This clonotype showed up just once. The rearrangement uses TRBV9 and TRBJ2-1; 9 bases agree with TRBD2. Trimming cost V 1 base and J 7 bases; bases outside gene matches: 15. From germline, CDR1 is SGDLS and CDR2 YYNGEE. The CDR3 is 18 residues long. In nucleotides, the CDR3 is TGTGCCAGCAGCGTACATCCCGGACTAGCGCAAAGCGGGAATGAGCAGTTCTTC. The encoded protein is CASSVHPGLAQSGNEQFF.

The J gene is TRBJ2-7, the V gene TRBV27; D is possibly TRBD2 (6 bases). Germline assignment: CDR1 MNHEY and CDR2 SMNVEV (reference sequence). V lost 2 bases and J 5 bases, leaving 10 bases between the germline ends. This CDR3 is 13 amino acids long. The CDR3 here is CASSLRGIDEQYF. CDR3 in DNA: TGTGCCAGCAGTTTACGGGGGATCGACGAGCAGTACTTC.

The chain recombines TRBV27 with TRBJ1-5, with D maybe TRBD1 (5 bases). This CDR3 comprises 14 residues. V was trimmed by 8 bases and J by 0 bases, leaving 11 bases between them. Looked up from germline, CDR1 is MNHEY and CDR2 is SMNVEV (reference sequence). CDR3 amino acids: CASGDGYSNQPQHF. CDR3 nucleotides: TGTGCCAGCGGGGACGGGTATAGCAATCAGCCCCAGCATTTT.

The chain uses TRBV29-1 and TRBJ2-5; weak D call: TRBD2 (5 bases). Germline assignment: CDR1 SQVTM and CDR2 ANQGSEA. The germline V and J ends were trimmed by 8 bases and 5 bases, with 15 bases remaining between them. The CDR3 spans 12 residues. CDR3 DNA: TGCAGCTCTGTCGGGGAGTGGGAGACCCAGTACTTC. Translating it yields CSSVGEWETQYF. The full variable domain, in which reference TRBV29-1 and TRBJ2-5 provide the parts outside the CDR3, is SAVISQKPSRDICQRGTSLTIQCQVDSQVTMMFWYRQQPGQSLTLIATANQGSEATYESGFVIDKFPISRPNLTFSTLTVSNMSPEDSSIYLCSSVGEWETQYFGPGTRLLVL.